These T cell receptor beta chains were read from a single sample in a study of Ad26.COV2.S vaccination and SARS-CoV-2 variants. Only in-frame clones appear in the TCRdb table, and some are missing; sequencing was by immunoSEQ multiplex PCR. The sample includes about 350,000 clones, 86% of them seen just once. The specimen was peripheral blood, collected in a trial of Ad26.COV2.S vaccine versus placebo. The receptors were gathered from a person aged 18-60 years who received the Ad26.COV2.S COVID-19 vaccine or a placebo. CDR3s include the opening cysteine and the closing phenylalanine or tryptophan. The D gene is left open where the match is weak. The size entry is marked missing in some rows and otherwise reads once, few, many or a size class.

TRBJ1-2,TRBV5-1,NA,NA,CASSWYRDGYTF,TGCGCCAGCAGCTGGTACAGGGATGGCTACACCTTC
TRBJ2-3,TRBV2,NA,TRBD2,CASSYGLAEDTQYF,TGTGCCAGCAGTTACGGACTAGCTGAAGATACGCAGTATTTT
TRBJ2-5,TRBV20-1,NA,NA,CSARDETQYF,TGCAGTGCTAGAGATGAGACCCAGTACTTC
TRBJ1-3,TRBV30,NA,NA,CAWSSGTGLSGNTIYF,TGTGCCTGGAGTTCGGGAACAGGGCTATCTGGAAACACCATATATTTT
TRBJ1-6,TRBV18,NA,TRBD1,CASSPGQGNSPLHF,TGTGCCAGCTCGCCGGGACAGGGTAATTCACCCCTCCACTTT
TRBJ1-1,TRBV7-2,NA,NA,CASSLEGLMNTEAFF,TGTGCCAGCAGCTTAGAAGGGCTTATGAACACTGAAGCTTTCTTT
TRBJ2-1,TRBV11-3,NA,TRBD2,CASSSQLAGGANEQFF,TGTGCCAGCAGCTCACAATTAGCGGGGGGAGCCAATGAGCAGTTCTTC
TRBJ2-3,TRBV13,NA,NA,CASSLGTSVGTQYF,TGTGCCAGCAGCTTAGGGACTAGTGTTGGTACGCAGTATTTT
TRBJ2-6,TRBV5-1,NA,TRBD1,CASSPTPLTGTGANVLTF,TGCGCCAGCAGCCCAACACCCCTGACAGGGACTGGGGCCAACGTCCTGACTTTC
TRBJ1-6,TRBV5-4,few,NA,CASSLASRVNLPSPPLHF,TGTGCCAGCAGCTTGGCGAGCAGGGTTAACCTTCCTAGTCCACCCCTCCACTTT
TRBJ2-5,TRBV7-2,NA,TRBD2,CASSLGTSAPQETQYF,TGTGCCAGCAGCTTAGGGACTAGCGCTCCTCAAGAGACCCAGTACTTC